This T cell receptor beta chain came from a study of CD8 T cells in ankylosing spondylitis. General study results and limits: Ankylosing spondylitis blood appeared to carry a characteristic TCR beta motif of several highly homologous variants.

With molecular barcodes, quantitative 5'-RACE was used to make the TCR beta libraries. TCRdb processed the 5' RACE reads anew with MiXCR; each CDR3 protein has one entry. The sample consists of roughly 700,000 distinct CDR3 sequences, roughly 20% of them appearing once. As regards this clonotype: Its target is not known.

The sequence derives from a male donor with ankylosing spondylitis. The sequencing sample was made of blood, either unsorted or a sorted T cell fraction (not recorded which).

The CDR3 reads CASSSNRETATDEQFF. DNA of the CDR3: TGTGCCAGCAGCAGCAACCGGGAAACAGCAACCGATGAGCAGTTCTTC. The chain combines TRBV9 with TRBJ2-1; possibly TRBD2 for D (5 bases). This CDR3 is 16 amino acids long. Trimming shortened V by 4 bases and J by 8 bases, and 22 bases separated the two germline ends. CDR1 and CDR2 from the germline V gene are SGDLS and YYNGEE.